This TCR beta chain emerged from a study of T-cell reconstitution after alpha-beta-depleted transplantation in children. Using unique molecular identifiers, the investigators prepared the TCRbeta library. TCRdb itself ran the PCR reads through MiXCR, one entry per CDR3 protein. The sample lists roughly 570,000 distinct CDR3 sequences, roughly 30% occurring once. There are 14 residues in the CDR3. In germline, CDR1 is SGHRS, CDR2 YFSETQ. Points on this clonotype: A read error may account for a junction end that differs from germline.

The material was PBMCs, obtained before TCRalphabeta/CD19-depleted stem cell transplant. This TCR derives from a boy under three years old with Wiskott-Aldrich syndrome, due to receive a stem cell transplant. V is TRBV5-1 and J is TRBJ2-1; 11 bases match TRBD2. CDR3 coding DNA: TGCGCCACCAGCTTGGGGACTAGCGGCAATGAGCAGTTCTTC. It yields the protein CATSLGTSGNEQFF.